The sequence of this T cell receptor (beta chain) was determined in a study of T cell responses to AZD1222 COVID-19 vaccine (dated by TCRdb to the early 2020s). Regarding the complete study: AZD1222 recipients given second doses at about 4 weeks or at about 12 weeks were pooled, since spike-specific TCR depth and breadth were not found to differ between the two schedules. A total of about 230 trial participants underwent TCR sequencing, of whom about 200 received two doses of AZD1222 and about 25 received two doses of the MenACWY control vaccine. Trial participants were enrolled by age into subgroups of 18-55, 56-69 and 70-plus years, and about 150, 27 and 61 TCR-sequenced participants, respectively, were included in these subgroups. Points the paper makes about the study in general: Most participants were white British and females outnumbered males, and the authors suggested that clonal diversity may have been underestimated. After two AZD1222 doses, spike-specific TCR breadth and depth were significantly higher than at day 0 and than in MenACWY recipients. The vaccine-associated CD4 TCRs covered the entire spike protein, and the dominant responses fell in regions 160-218 and 743-854. Epitopes outside the regions mutated in the B.1.351 and B.1.1.7 variants were reportedly recognized by nearly half of the unique spike-specific TCRs. No day 14 peak-response samples were available, so repertoires were characterized only after the peak T cell response. Conclusions about previously exposed vaccinees are limited because only a handful of AZD1222 recipients were SARS-CoV-2 seropositive at baseline. In the small 56-69-year group, the increase in depth fell short of significance, most likely because of low power.

Interpreted using the paper, the time point label stands for: baseline before first vaccination. Vaccinee samples came from UK trials COV001 and COV002, including a single-blind randomized controlled phase 2/3 trial of AZD1222 (ChAdOx1 nCoV-19) in healthy adults. For TCRbeta chain sequencing, PBMC samples from trial participants were taken at day 0 and at day 28 after the second dose. The CDR3 runs 14 amino acids, cysteine and phenylalanine included. Only the CDR3 part of the read is kept: 42 bases, read in frame from the first base. V is clipped by 1 base and J by 4 bases, and the sequence between their germline boundaries is 10 bases long. Per the germline V gene, SGHAT is the CDR1 and FQNNGV is the CDR2. This clone was counted once. Its antigen remains undetermined. One base away there is no much larger clone; base qualities are not given. The CDR3 regions of human TCRbeta chains were subjected to immunosequencing. The study's own analysis went as follows. Repertoire TCRs were checked for matches against a reference library of SARS-CoV-2-specific TCRs that had been generated using the MIRA antigen-specificity platform. Breadth meant the fraction of unique TCRs that were SARS-CoV-2-associated, whereas depth meant the fraction of total T cells that were SARS-CoV-2-associated. Using the MIRA data, each spike-specific TCR was assigned both to the spike region to which the TCR was reactive and to a CD4 or CD8 class. Log10-transformed breadth and depth values were compared by one-way ANOVA with Sidak's multiple comparisons tests. Not all clones reach the TCRdb copy of this immuneACCESS table, which keeps in-frame sequences only. Checked studies attribute under half of the gap to unresolved V genes and leave the rest unexplained. V, J and clone size derive from that table, while D and trimming were established from the DNA sequence. The sample yields around 75,000 clones; approximately 85% were counted once. The ten largest clones represent approximately 13% of the sample.

The clonotype originates from an adult in good health. The rearranged segments are TRBV11-2 and TRBJ1-1; a confident D gene designation cannot be given. This specimen consisted of peripheral blood, obtained on day 0 of AZD1222 vaccination. The CDR3 reads as follows: CASSLGWQLTEAFF. Here is the DNA: TGTGCCAGCAGCTTAGGTTGGCAGCTCACTGAAGCTTTCTTT.